This T cell receptor (beta chain) was identified during a study of blood T cell repertoires in COVID-19. The protocol was immunoSEQ multiplex PCR, while the TCRdb copy is restricted to in-frame clones and leaves out a portion. The data show 200,000 to 250,000 clones, around four fifths seen once. Source material: PBMCs or T cells enriched from blood (not recorded which). The receptor's source is a woman aged 50 to 60 who had been exposed to COVID-19.

CDR3 sequence reads: CASSFRGNTEAFF. The CDR3 DNA reads as TGTGCCAGCAGTTTCAGGGGGAACACTGAAGCTTTCTTT. V and J are TRBV28 and TRBJ1-1; maybe TRBD1 (6 bases). The CDR3 is 13 amino acids. V lost 3 bases and J lost 1, with 6 bases in between. CDR1 and CDR2 (germline): MDHEN, SYDVKM.